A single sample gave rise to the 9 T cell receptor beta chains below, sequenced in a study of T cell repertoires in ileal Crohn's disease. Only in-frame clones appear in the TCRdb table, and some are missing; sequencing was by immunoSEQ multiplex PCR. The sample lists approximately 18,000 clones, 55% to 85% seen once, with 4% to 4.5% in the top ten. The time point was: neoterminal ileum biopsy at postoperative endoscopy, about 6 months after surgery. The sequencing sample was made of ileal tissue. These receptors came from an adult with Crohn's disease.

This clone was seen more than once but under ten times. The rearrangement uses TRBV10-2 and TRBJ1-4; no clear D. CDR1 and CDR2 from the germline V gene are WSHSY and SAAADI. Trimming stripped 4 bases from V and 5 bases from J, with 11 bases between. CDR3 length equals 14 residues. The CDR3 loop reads CASSGGSGNEKLFF. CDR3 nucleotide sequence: TGCGCCAGCAGTGGAGGATCTGGAAATGAAAAACTGTTTTTT.

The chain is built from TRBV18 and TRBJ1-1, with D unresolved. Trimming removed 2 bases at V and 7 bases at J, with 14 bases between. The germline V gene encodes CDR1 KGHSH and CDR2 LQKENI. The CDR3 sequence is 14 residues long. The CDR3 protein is CASSPGPDPVEAFF. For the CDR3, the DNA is TGTGCCAGCTCACCAGGGCCAGATCCCGTTGAAGCTTTCTTT.

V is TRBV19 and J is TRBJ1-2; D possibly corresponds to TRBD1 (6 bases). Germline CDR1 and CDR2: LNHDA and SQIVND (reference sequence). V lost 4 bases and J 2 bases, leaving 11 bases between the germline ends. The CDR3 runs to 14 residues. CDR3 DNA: TGTGCCAGTAGTAACAGGGTGATAAACTATGGCTACACCTTC. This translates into CASSNRVINYGYTF.

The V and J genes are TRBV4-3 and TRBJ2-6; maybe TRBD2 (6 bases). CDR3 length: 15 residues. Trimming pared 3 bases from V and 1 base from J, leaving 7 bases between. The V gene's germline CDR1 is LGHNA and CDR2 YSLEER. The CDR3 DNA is TGCGCCAGCAGCCATGGAGGGTCTGGGGCCAACGTCCTGACTTTC. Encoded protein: CASSHGGSGANVLTF.

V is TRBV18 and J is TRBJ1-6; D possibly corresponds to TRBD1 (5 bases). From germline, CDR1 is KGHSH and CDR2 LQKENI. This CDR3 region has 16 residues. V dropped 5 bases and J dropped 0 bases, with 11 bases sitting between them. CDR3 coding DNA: TGTGCCAGCTCAAGGGCCGGGGGCTCCTATAATTCACCCCTCCACTTT. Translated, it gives CASSRAGGSYNSPLHF.

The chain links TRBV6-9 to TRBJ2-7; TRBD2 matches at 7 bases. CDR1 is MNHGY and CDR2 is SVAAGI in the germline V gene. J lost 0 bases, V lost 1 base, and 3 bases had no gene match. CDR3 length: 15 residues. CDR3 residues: CASSYFCGSSYEQYF. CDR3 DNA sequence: TGTGCCAGCAGTTATTTTTGCGGGAGCTCCTACGAGCAGTACTTC.

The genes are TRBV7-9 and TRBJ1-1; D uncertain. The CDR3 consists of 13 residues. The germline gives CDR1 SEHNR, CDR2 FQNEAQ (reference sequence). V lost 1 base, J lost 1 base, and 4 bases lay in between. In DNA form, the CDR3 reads TGTGCCAGCAGCTTAGAGCGGAACACTGAAGCTTTCTTT. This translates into CASSLERNTEAFF.

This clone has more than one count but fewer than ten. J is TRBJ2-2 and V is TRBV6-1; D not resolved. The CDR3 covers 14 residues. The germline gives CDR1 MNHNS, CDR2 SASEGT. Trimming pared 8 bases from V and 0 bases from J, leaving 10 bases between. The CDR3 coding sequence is TGTGCCAGCCAGCTAACAGCGAACACCGGGGAGCTGTTTTTT. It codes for CASQLTANTGELFF.

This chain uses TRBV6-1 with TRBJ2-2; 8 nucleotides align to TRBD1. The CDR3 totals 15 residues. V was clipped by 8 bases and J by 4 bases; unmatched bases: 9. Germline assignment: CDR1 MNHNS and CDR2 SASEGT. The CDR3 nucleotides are TGTGCCAGCTCCCGGACAGGGAAGGCCACCGGGGAGCTGTTTTTT. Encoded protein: CASSRTGKATGELFF.